This T cell receptor (beta chain) is from a study of T cells in localized non-small cell lung cancer (dated by TCRdb to about 2020). Background for the entire study: The study analyzed T cell repertoires of 200 to 250 early-stage NSCLC patients, comparing tumors and uninvolved tumor-adjacent lungs. The cohort consisted of around 250 treatment-naive NSCLC patients whose localized lung tumors had been resected. Of the NSCLC patients, roughly 130 were male and around 97 were female, and the mean age was approximately 69 years. The research as a whole found: Because the study design was exploratory, TCR variables were selected using unadjusted p-values without false-discovery rate correction. The highest T cell clonality was observed in uninvolved tumor-adjacent lung, where clonality exceeded that of tumor, suggesting that antigenic responses were more focused in uninvolved tumor-adjacent lung. A median of roughly 58 of the top 100 tumor clones were detected in paired uninvolved adjacent lung, and some 30 of these tumor clones were also found among the top 100 clones of the paired uninvolved adjacent lung. Longer overall survival was associated with higher T cell density in blood, whereas shorter survival was associated with higher clonality in adjacent lung. Multi-region tumor sequencing was not performed, so intratumor heterogeneity could not be excluded.

From the cysteine up to the phenylalanine, the CDR3 has a length of 14 residues. The only DNA kept is the CDR3, 42 bases in frame from the first base. V gives up 7 bases and J gives up 3 bases, and the segment between their germline ends measures 13 bases. Looking up the germline V gene (reference sequence) yields CDR1 LNHDA and CDR2 SQIVND. A remark on this clone: What this receptor recognizes is not known. The input lacks base qualities; no much larger clone sits a single base away.

At diagnosis, peripheral blood, uninvolved tumor-adjacent lung and tumor were collected and were preserved as a mix of fresh-frozen and FFPE material. For TCR repertoire profiling, blood samples were analyzed as peripheral blood mononuclear cells. The immunoSEQ Assay was used to sequence TCR beta CDR3 regions from DNA. In the original analysis: T cell density was computed as TCR beta template counts normalized to usable DNA estimated by amplifying housekeeping genes. Using the preseqR package, richness was estimated by extrapolating to 120,000 templates for tissue samples and 400,000 templates for PBMC samples. Clonality was taken to be one minus Pielou's evenness. Tissue-enriched TCRs were identified by differential abundance testing using productive amino-acid clonotypes, minimum total count 5 and alpha 0.1. The Jaccard Index and the Morisita Overlap Index were used to measure how much the repertoires overlapped between compartments. GLIPH grouped TCR beta CDR3s together with public tetramer-defined viral CDR3s, and a viral motif had to include at least three viral sequences and also show V-gene enrichment. The table was pulled from immuneACCESS by TCRdb, which kept in-frame rearrangements only. Such tables lose some clones; where checked, under half of the loss comes from unresolved V genes, and the rest has no known cause. The V and J calls and clone size are taken from that table; D and trimming were inferred from the DNA. The sample table shows under 70,000 clones, and 80% to 90% are seen once. In total, the top ten clones hold less than 6% of the sample.

The chain joins TRBV19 to TRBJ1-3, with a weak D call of TRBD1 (6 bases match). This specimen was peripheral blood, taken before any cancer treatment. This receptor was identified in a woman aged 35-75 years with stage I lung adenocarcinoma. CDR3 loop: CASMGDTLGNTIYF. The bases are TGTGCCAGTATGGGGGACACCCTTGGAAACACCATATATTTT.